These 25 T cell receptor beta chains originate from one sample sequenced in a study of Graves' ophthalmopathy and Graves' hyperthyroidism. The TCR beta CDR3 regions underwent amplification from RNA transcripts. An initial RT-PCR round employing HTBI primers preceded a second-round multiplex PCR. TCRdb reprocessed the multiplex PCR reads via MiXCR and lists one record per CDR3 protein. The table has around 670,000 distinct CDR3 sequences, approximately 40% seen once. The sample comprised peripheral blood. These receptor sequences come from an adult man with Graves' ophthalmopathy.

The chain uses TRBV20-1 and TRBJ1-5; no reliable D call. Trimming removed 5 bases at V and 0 bases at J, with 11 bases between. The CDR3 spans 14 residues. CDR1 and CDR2 (germline): DFQATT, SNEGSKA (reference sequence). CDR3 coding DNA: TGCAGTGCTTTAGACGGGTATAGCAATCAGCCCCAGCATTTT. This sequence encodes CSALDGYSNQPQHF.

Ten or more counts support this clonotype. The CDR3 loop reads CATSGGDSGYGYTF. DNA for the CDR3: TGTGCCACCAGCGGAGGAGACTCAGGGTATGGCTACACCTTC. J is TRBJ1-2 and V is TRBV15; the D gene is possibly TRBD1 (5 bases). V lost 5 bases and J lost 5, with 15 bases in between. This CDR3 is built from 14 residues. Germline CDR1 is LNHNV and CDR2 is YYDKDF (reference sequence).

The rearrangement links TRBV20-1 to TRBJ2-2; no definite D call. V lost 6 bases to trimming and J lost 1 base, with 6 bases between them. This CDR3 region has 12 residues. Germline-derived CDR1 and CDR2 are DFQATT and SNEGSKA (reference sequence). CDR3 region: CSAVKNTGELFF. The CDR3 nucleotides read TGCAGTGCGGTGAAGAACACCGGGGAGCTGTTTTTT.

The chain links TRBV7-9 to TRBJ1-2, with D possibly being TRBD1 (5 bases). The germline gives CDR1 SEHNR, CDR2 FQNEAQ (reference sequence). There are 13 residues in the CDR3. The V gene lost 6 bases and the J gene lost 4 bases, with 12 bases spanning the gap. CDR3 loop: CASSRREGYGYTF. In DNA form, the CDR3 reads TGTGCCAGCAGTCGCAGGGAGGGCTATGGCTACACCTTC.

This clonotype was found a few times. V usage is TRBV14 and J usage is TRBJ1-2; D is possibly TRBD1 (6 bases). Trimming pared 4 bases from V and 4 bases from J, leaving 13 bases between. The CDR3 consists of 14 residues. CDR1 SGHDN and CDR2 FVKESK come from the germline V gene. The CDR3 DNA is TGTGCCAGCAGCCCCCCGCCGGACAGCTATGGCTACACCTTC. It codes for CASSPPPDSYGYTF.

A few counts support this clonotype. This chain uses TRBV6-5 with TRBJ2-5; TRBD2 agrees at 7 bases. Looked up from germline, CDR1 is MNHEY and CDR2 is SVGAGI. The CDR3 has 14 residues. V shed 4 bases and J 4 bases; nucleotides not matched to a gene: 6. The DNA of the CDR3 is TGTGCCAGCAGTTCGCGGACTAGGTTAGAGACCCAGTACTTC. Encoded protein: CASSSRTRLETQYF.

For this clonotype: A much larger clone sits a single nucleotide away, making a read error possible. This chain uses TRBV2 with TRBJ1-2; D might be TRBD1 (6 bases). From germline, CDR1 is SNHLY and CDR2 FYNNEI. There are 14 residues in the CDR3. The V gene lost 5 bases and the J gene lost 2 bases, with 12 bases spanning the gap. In nucleotides, the CDR3 is TGTGCCAGCAGTAGACAGGCGACCAACTATGGCTACACCTTC. Translated: CASSRQATNYGYTF. Together with reference TRBV2 and TRBJ1-2, the CDR3 gives the full variable domain: EPEVTQTPSHQVTQMGQEVILRCVPISNHLYFYWYRQILGQKVEFLVSFYNNEISEKSEIFDDQFSVERPDGSNFTLKIRSTKLEDSAMYFCASSRQATNYGYTFGSGTRLTVV.

This clonotype has ten or more counts. V gene TRBV15 combines with J gene TRBJ1-2; TRBD1 matches at 7 bases. The V and J ends lost 1 base and 4 bases, in that order; junction bases with no gene match: 3. The germline V gene has CDR1 LNHNV and CDR2 YYDKDF (reference sequence). This CDR3 spans 14 amino acids. The CDR3 here is CATSRGTGGYGYTF. The CDR3 bases are TGTGCCACCAGCAGAGGGACAGGCGGCTATGGCTACACCTTC.

This clonotype was seen at least ten times. The chain has TRBV7-9 and TRBJ1-4; 7 bases map to TRBD1. The CDR3 covers 14 residues. J was trimmed by 4 bases and V by 4 bases; bases with no gene match: 3. The germline gives CDR1 SEHNR, CDR2 FQNEAQ (reference sequence). DNA of the CDR3: TGTGCCAGCAGCTGGGACAGTGGTAATGAAAAACTGTTTTTT. This gives the protein CASSWDSGNEKLFF.

The gene calls are TRBV25-1 and TRBJ2-7; 8 bases are a match to TRBD1. Germline loops: CDR1 MGHDK, CDR2 SYGVNS. CDR3 length: 12 residues. The V segment lost 4 bases and the J segment 11 bases; nucleotides outside the gene matches: 7. CDR3 nucleotide sequence: TGTGCCAGCAGTGCGGTCCAGGGGGCTGAGTACTTC. This codes for CASSAVQGAEYF.

The V and J genes are TRBV20-1 and TRBJ2-5; a weak D match, TRBD1 (6 bases). V gave up 6 bases and J gave up 1 base, with 9 bases separating them. This CDR3 region has 12 residues. The V gene's germline CDR1 is DFQATT and CDR2 SNEGSKA (reference sequence). In DNA form, the CDR3 reads TGCAGTGCGACGGACAGCCAAGAGACCCAGTACTTC. Translated, it gives CSATDSQETQYF.

In this sample, this clonotype turned up a few times. The V and J genes are TRBV7-3 and TRBJ2-5; D not resolved. The CDR3 is made up of 13 amino acids. The germline V gene encodes CDR1 SGHTA and CDR2 FQGTGA. Trimming cost V 2 bases and J 3 bases, with 7 bases left between them. The CDR3 sequence is CASSLQNKETQYF. DNA of the CDR3: TGTGCCAGCAGCTTACAAAACAAAGAGACCCAGTACTTC.

This clonotype was counted between two and nine times. This chain joins TRBV6-5 and TRBJ2-7; tentative D call: TRBD2 (5 bases). Germline V CDR1 and CDR2: MNHEY, SVGAGI. The length of the CDR3 is 15 residues. Deletions cut 4 bases from V and 7 bases from J, with 20 bases between. This CDR3 is CASSFEGFNLGEQYF. The CDR3 DNA is TGTGCCAGCAGTTTCGAGGGATTCAACCTCGGGGAGCAGTACTTC.

This clonotype was seen many times. The chain recombines TRBV29-1 with TRBJ1-4; D call uncertain. Germline loops: CDR1 SQVTM, CDR2 ANQGSEA. V dropped 5 bases and J dropped 8 bases, with 9 bases sitting between them. This CDR3 spans 11 amino acids. CDR3 DNA: TGCAGCGTTTATCTAGACGAAAAACTGTTTTTT. It translates to CSVYLDEKLFF.

The chain recombines TRBV19 with TRBJ1-3; D gene ambiguous. The CDR3 sequence is 15 residues long. Per germline, CDR1 LNHDA and CDR2 SQIVND (reference sequence). The V gene lost 3 bases and the J gene lost 0 bases, with 9 bases spanning the gap. CDR3 sequence: CASSMSQTSGNTIYF. The CDR3 DNA reads as TGTGCCAGTAGTATGTCGCAGACCTCTGGAAACACCATATATTTT.

This clonotype has a handful of counts. J is TRBJ1-2 and V is TRBV19; D remains ambiguous. Trimming pared 2 bases from V and 4 bases from J, leaving 5 bases between. In germline, CDR1 is LNHDA, CDR2 SQIVND (reference sequence). The length of the CDR3 is 12 residues. CDR3 loop: CASSINTYGYTF. The CDR3 DNA sequence: TGTGCCAGTAGTATAAACACCTATGGCTACACCTTC.

In this sample, this clonotype turned up a few times. The chain employs TRBV20-1 and TRBJ1-6; D gene unclear. The CDR3 is 13 amino acids. Trimming cost V 5 bases and J 6 bases, with 11 bases left between them. CDR1 and CDR2 (germline): DFQATT, SNEGSKA (reference sequence). The CDR3 loop is CSAPLYSNSPLHF. The CDR3 nucleotides read TGCAGTGCTCCCTTATATAGTAATTCACCCCTCCACTTT.

This clonotype was counted a few times. This chain connects TRBV15 to TRBJ2-2, with D possibly matching TRBD2 (5 bases). The CDR3 has 16 residues. V shed 3 bases and J shed 4 bases, with 15 bases lying between them. Per the germline V gene, CDR1 is LNHNV and CDR2 is YYDKDF (reference sequence). The CDR3 is CATSRPSGSFTGELFF. The CDR3 DNA reads TGTGCCACCAGCAGGCCAAGCGGAAGCTTCACCGGGGAGCTGTTTTTT.

Concerning this clonotype itself: A much larger clone sits a single nucleotide away, making a read error possible. This chain links TRBV10-3 with TRBJ1-6; no firm D call. Deletions cut 5 bases from V and 11 bases from J, with 16 bases between. Germline-derived CDR1 and CDR2 are ENHRY and SYGVKD. The CDR3 loop spans 14 amino acids. The CDR3 bases are TGTGCCATCAGTTTAAACAGTGAATATGCACCCCTCCACTTT. This translates into CAISLNSEYAPLHF.

A single count supports this clonotype. The DNA is omitted, as the CDR3 cannot be located on it reliably, and the CDR3 follows TCRdb's listing. The gene calls are TRBV7-9 and TRBJ2-2. Germline CDR1 and CDR2: SEHNR and FQNEAQ (reference sequence). The CDR3 comprises 12 residues, both ends counted. CDR3 loop: CASSLAQGSCFF.

This clonotype was seen just once. The chain joins TRBV7-2 to TRBJ2-7; 12 bases are shared with TRBD1. Germline V CDR1 and CDR2: SGHTA, FQGNSA. The V segment lost 1 base and the J segment 12 bases; nucleotides outside the gene matches: 1. The CDR3 has 12 residues. The CDR3 DNA reads as TGTGCCAGCAGCTTAGGGGGACAGGGGGCGTACTTC. Amino acids: CASSLGGQGAYF.

Comment on this clonotype: An end of the junction differs from the germline gene, which may be a read error. This chain links TRBV24-1 with TRBJ2-2; tentative D call: TRBD1 (6 bases). The length of the CDR3 is 13 residues. Germline lookup yields CDR1 KGHDR and CDR2 SFDVKD. CDR3 nucleotide sequence: TGTGCCAGCAGTGAATTCGGGACAGGGGAGCTGTTTTTT. Translated: CASSEFGTGELFF.

This rearrangement joins TRBV6-5 to TRBJ2-7, with 9 bases fitting TRBD2. The V segment lost 7 bases and the J segment 1 base; nucleotides outside the gene matches: 5. This CDR3 region has 14 residues. Germline CDR1 and CDR2: MNHEY and SVGAGI. CDR3 amino acids: CASMLAGRSYEQYF. In DNA form, the CDR3 reads TGTGCCAGCATGCTAGCGGGGAGATCCTACGAGCAGTACTTC.

The chain links TRBV11-2 to TRBJ2-1; 9 positions match TRBD2. Germline V gives CDR1 SGHAT, CDR2 FQNNGV. The CDR3 has 13 amino acids. V gave up 7 bases and J gave up 7 bases; unmatched junction bases: 5. The CDR3 loop is CASMGLAGNEQFF. CDR3 DNA sequence: TGTGCCAGCATGGGCCTAGCGGGAAATGAGCAGTTCTTC.

The chain employs TRBV10-3 and TRBJ2-5; D possibly corresponds to TRBD1 (6 bases). Trimming shortened V by 10 bases and J by 2 bases, and 17 bases separated the two germline ends. This CDR3 region has 14 residues. CDR1 is ENHRY, CDR2 SYGVKD, per germline. This CDR3 reads CASTPDRRQETQYF. The CDR3 DNA reads as TGTGCCAGCACCCCCGACAGGAGACAAGAGACCCAGTACTTC.